The T cell receptor (beta chain) under discussion was sequenced for a study of CD8 T cells in Susac syndrome. A quantity of roughly 0.5 to 1 ug RNA underwent reverse transcription using random hexamers. TCRdb reprocessed the immunoSEQ multiplex PCR reads via MiXCR and lists one record per CDR3 protein. This table holds tens of thousands of distinct CDR3 sequences, approximately 96% found once. TEMRA cells were FACS-enriched, and CD8+ and CD4+ T cells were isolated negatively. Sample: CD8+ T cells from PBMCs. This clonotype originated in a human donor with Susac syndrome.

In DNA, the CDR3 is TGTGCCTGGAGTGATGGCTTGAACACTGAAGCTTTCTTT. This gives the protein CAWSDGLNTEAFF. V and J are TRBV30 and TRBJ1-1; D gene unclear. The CDR3 extends over 13 amino acids. CDR1 and CDR2 (germline): GTSNPN, SVGIG (reference sequence). V was clipped by 1 base and J by 0 bases, with 6 bases between them.